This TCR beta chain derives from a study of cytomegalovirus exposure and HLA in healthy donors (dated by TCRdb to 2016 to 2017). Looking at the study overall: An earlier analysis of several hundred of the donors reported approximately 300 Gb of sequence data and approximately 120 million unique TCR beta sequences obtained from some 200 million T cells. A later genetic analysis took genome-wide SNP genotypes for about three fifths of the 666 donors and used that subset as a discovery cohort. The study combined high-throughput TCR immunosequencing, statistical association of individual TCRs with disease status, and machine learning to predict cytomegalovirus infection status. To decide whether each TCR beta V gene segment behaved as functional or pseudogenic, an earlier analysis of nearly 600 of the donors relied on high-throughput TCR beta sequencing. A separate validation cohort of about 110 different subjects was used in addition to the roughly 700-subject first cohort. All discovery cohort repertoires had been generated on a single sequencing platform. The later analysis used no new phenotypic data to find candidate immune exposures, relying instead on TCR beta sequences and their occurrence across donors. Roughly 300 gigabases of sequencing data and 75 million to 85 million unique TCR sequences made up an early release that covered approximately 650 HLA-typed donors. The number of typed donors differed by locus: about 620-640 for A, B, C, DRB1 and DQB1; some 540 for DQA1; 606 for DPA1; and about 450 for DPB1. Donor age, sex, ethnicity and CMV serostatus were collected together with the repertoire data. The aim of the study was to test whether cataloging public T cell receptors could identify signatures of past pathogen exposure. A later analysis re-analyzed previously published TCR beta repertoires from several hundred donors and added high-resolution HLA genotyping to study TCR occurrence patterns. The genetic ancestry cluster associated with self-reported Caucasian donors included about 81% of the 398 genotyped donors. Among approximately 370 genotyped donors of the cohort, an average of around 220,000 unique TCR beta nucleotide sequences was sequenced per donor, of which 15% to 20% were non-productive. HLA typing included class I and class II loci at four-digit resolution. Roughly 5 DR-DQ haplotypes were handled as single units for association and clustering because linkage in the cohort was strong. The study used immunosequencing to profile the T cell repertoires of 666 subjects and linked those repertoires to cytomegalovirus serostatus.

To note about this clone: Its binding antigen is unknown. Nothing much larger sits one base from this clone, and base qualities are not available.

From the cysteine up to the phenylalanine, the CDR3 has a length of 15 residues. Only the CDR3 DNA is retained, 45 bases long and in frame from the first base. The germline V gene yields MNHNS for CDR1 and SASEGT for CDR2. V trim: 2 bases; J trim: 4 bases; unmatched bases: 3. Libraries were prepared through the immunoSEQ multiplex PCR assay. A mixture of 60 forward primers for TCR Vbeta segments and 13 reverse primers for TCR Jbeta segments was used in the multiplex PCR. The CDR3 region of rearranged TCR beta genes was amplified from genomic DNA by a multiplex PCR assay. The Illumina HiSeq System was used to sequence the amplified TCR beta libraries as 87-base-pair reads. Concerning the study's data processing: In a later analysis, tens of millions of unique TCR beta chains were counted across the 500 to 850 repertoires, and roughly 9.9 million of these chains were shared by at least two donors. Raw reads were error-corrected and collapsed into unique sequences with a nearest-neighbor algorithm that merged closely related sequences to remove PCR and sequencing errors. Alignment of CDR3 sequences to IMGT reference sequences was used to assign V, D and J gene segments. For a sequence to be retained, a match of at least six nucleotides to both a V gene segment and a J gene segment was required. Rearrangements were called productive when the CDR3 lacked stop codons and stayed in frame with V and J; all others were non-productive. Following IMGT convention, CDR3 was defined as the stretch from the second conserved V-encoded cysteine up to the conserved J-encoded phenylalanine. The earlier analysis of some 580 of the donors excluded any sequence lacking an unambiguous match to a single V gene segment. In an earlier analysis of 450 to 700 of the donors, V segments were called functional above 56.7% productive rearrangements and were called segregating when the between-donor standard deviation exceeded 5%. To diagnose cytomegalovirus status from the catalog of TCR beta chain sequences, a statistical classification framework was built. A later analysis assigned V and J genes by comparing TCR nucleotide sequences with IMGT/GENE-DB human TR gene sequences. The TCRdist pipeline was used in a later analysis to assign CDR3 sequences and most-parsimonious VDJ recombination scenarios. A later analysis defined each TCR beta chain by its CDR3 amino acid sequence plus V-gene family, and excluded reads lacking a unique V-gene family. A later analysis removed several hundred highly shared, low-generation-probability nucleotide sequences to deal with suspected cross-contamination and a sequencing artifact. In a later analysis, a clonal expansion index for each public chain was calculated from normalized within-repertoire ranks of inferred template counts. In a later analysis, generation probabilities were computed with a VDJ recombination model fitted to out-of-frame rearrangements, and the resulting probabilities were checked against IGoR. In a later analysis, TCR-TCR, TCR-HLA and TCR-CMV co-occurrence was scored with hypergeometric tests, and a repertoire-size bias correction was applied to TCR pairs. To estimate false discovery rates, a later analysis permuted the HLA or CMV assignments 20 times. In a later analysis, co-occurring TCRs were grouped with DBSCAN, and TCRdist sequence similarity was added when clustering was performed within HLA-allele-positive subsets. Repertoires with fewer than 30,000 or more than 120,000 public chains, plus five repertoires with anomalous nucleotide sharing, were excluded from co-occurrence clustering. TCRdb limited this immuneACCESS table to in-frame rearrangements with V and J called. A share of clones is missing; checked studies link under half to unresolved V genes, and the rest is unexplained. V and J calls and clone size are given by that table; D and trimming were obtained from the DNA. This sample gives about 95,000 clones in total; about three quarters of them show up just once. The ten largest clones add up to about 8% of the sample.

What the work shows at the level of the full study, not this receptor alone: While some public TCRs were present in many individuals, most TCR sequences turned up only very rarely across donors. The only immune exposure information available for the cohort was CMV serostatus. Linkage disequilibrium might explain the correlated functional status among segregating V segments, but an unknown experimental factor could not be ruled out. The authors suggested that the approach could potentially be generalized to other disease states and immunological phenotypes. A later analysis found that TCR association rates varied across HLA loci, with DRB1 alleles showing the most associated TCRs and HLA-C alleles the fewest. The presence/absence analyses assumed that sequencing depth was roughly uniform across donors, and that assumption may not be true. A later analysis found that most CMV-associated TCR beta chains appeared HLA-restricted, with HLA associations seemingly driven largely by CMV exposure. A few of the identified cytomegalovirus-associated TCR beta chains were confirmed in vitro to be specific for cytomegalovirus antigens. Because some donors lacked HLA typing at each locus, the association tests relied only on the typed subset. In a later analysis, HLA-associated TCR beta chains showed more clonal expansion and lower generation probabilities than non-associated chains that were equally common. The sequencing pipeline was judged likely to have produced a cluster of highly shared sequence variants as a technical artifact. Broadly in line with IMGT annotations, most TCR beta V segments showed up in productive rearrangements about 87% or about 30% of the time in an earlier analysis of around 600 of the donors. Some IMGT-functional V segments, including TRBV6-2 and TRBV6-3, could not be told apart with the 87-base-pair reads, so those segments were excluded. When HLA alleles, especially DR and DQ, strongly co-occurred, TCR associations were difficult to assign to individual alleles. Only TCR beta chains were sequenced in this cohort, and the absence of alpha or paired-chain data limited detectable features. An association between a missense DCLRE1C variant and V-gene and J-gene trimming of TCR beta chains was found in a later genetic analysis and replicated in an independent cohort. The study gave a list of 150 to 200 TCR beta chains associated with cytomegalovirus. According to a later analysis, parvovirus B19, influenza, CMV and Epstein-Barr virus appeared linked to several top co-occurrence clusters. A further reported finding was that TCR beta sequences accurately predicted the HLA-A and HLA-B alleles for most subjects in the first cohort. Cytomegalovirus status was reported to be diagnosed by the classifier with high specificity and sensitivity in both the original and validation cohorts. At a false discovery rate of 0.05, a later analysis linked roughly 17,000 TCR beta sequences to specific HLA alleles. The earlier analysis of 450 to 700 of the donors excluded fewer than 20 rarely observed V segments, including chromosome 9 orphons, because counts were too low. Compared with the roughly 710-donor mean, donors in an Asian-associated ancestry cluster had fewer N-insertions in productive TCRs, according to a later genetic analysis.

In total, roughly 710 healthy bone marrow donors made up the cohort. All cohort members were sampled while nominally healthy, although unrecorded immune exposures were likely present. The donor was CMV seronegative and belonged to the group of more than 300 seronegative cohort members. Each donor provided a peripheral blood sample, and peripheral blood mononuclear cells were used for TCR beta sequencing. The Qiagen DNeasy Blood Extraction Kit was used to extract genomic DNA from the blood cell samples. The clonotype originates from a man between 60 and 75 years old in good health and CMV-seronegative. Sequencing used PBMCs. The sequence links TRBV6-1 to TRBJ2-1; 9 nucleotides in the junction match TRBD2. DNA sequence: TGTGCCAGCAGTGAACTAGCGGGATCGTACAATGAGCAGTTCTTC. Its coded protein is CASSELAGSYNEQFF.